Listed below are T cell receptor beta chains from one sample, sequenced in a study of human thymus T cells. The protocol was immunoSEQ multiplex PCR, while the TCRdb copy is restricted to in-frame clones and leaves out a portion. The sample lists about 130,000 clones, around 94% seen once, with around 0.025% in the top ten. Sequenced input: thymus tissue. The receptors were gathered from a boy under two years old with a congenital heart defect but otherwise immunologically healthy. Each CDR3 is given with its conserved first and last residue. D genes are given only for firm matches. For some rows the clone size is stated as once, few or many, or as a class when expanded; others skip it.

V gene,clone size,J gene,D gene,CDR3 protein,CDR3 DNA
TRBV9,.,TRBJ2-7,TRBD1,CASSVDRDPSYEQYF,TGTGCCAGCAGCGTGGACAGGGATCCTTCCTACGAGCAGTACTTC
TRBV4-1,.,TRBJ1-2,.,CASSQIIFLGQGFFYGYTF,TGCGCCAGCAGCCAAATTATCTTTTTGGGCCAGGGTTTCTTCTATGGCTACACCTTC
TRBV4-1,.,TRBJ1-2,TRBD1,CASSQQWTGEDYGYTF,TGCGCCAGCAGCCAGCAATGGACAGGGGAAGACTATGGCTACACCTTC
TRBV9,.,TRBJ2-3,TRBD2,CASSDPLAGGPSTDTQYF,TGTGCCAGCAGCGACCCACTAGCGGGGGGCCCTAGCACAGATACGCAGTATTTT
TRBV10-3,once,TRBJ2-3,.,CAISELGGPGTDTQYF,TGTGCCATCAGTGAGCTCGGGGGGCCGGGTACAGATACGCAGTATTTT
TRBV29-1,.,TRBJ1-2,.,CSVAGGSEDGYTF,TGCAGCGTTGCGGGTGGTTCCGAGGATGGCTACACCTTC
TRBV19,.,TRBJ2-7,TRBD1,CASSRGTGGSSYEQYF,TGTGCCAGTAGCCGAGGGACAGGGGGGAGCTCCTACGAGCAGTACTTC
TRBV10-2,.,TRBJ2-3,.,CASSESSGHKRSDTQYF,TGCGCCAGCAGTGAGTCCTCGGGACATAAGCGGTCGGATACGCAGTATTTT
TRBV27,.,TRBJ1-4,.,CASGDHVNEKLFF,TGTGCCAGCGGGGACCATGTTAATGAAAAACTGTTTTTT
TRBV28,.,TRBJ2-7,TRBD1,CASSSKSTGDGQYF,TGTGCCAGCAGTTCCAAATCAACAGGGGATGGGCAGTACTTC
TRBV7-9,once,TRBJ2-3,.,CASSYGTGENTQYF,TGTGCCAGCAGCTACGGGACGGGAGAGAATACGCAGTATTTT
TRBV19,.,TRBJ2-3,.,CASSMGQLSTDTQYF,TGTGCCAGTAGTATGGGGCAGCTTAGCACAGATACGCAGTATTTT
TRBV27,.,TRBJ2-5,TRBD2,CASSPPIAGGRQETQYF,TGTGCCAGCAGTCCGCCAATAGCGGGGGGTCGACAAGAGACCCAGTACTTC
TRBV5-8,few,TRBJ1-5,.,CASNPKPQHF,TGTGCCAGCAACCCAAAGCCCCAGCATTTT
TRBV4-3,.,TRBJ2-7,TRBD2,CASSPQTSGGAEQYF,TGCGCCAGCAGCCCCCAAACTAGCGGGGGAGCCGAGCAGTACTTC
TRBV5-5,once,TRBJ1-1,TRBD1,CASSSGQGWTEAFF,TGTGCCAGCAGCTCGGGACAGGGGTGGACTGAAGCTTTCTTT
TRBV5-1,.,TRBJ2-7,.,CASSLARTVHIYEQYF,TGCGCCAGCAGCTTGGCCCGGACAGTCCACATCTACGAGCAGTACTTC
TRBV7-2,.,TRBJ2-3,.,CASSHVRRVDLSSTDTQYF,TGTGCCAGCAGCCATGTTCGGCGGGTCGACCTCTCTAGCACAGATACGCAGTATTTT
TRBV7-3,.,TRBJ1-1,.,CASSLTVNTEAFF,TGTGCCAGCAGCCTGACAGTGAACACTGAAGCTTTCTTT
TRBV9,.,TRBJ1-2,TRBD1,CASSLRQGYGYTF,TGTGCCAGCAGCTTAAGACAGGGGTATGGCTACACCTTC
TRBV27,few,TRBJ2-3,.,CASSSSQYF,.
TRBV4-1,once,TRBJ2-7,.,CASSETTGGYEQYF,TGCGCCAGCAGTGAAACAACCGGGGGTTACGAGCAGTACTTC
TRBV7-3,.,TRBJ2-1,.,CASSLCQYNEQFF,TGTGCCAGCAGCTTATGCCAGTACAATGAGCAGTTCTTC
TRBV28,.,TRBJ2-3,.,CASSFQPTDTQYF,TGTGCCAGCAGTTTTCAGCCCACGGATACGCAGTATTTT
TRBV10-2,.,TRBJ1-2,.,CASSESTGDYGYTF,TGCGCCAGCAGTGAGTCGACGGGTGACTATGGCTACACCTTC
TRBV12-5,.,TRBJ2-5,.,CASGLVRRGKGFMETQYF,TGTGCTAGTGGTTTGGTACGACGGGGGAAGGGTTTTATGGAGACCCAGTACTTC
TRBV7-9,.,TRBJ2-3,.,CASSRGAVLTDTQYF,TGTGCCAGCAGTCGGGGGGCTGTTCTCACAGATACGCAGTATTTT
TRBV5-5,.,TRBJ2-3,TRBD2,CASSLDGGAADTQYF,TGTGCCAGCAGCTTGGACGGGGGGGCCGCCGATACGCAGTATTTT
TRBV1,few,TRBJ2-5,.,CTSSQEPSEETQYF,TGCACCAGCAGCCAAGAACCCTCGGAAGAGACCCAGTACTTC
TRBV9,.,TRBJ2-1,.,CASSVRSVSDNEQFF,TGTGCCAGCAGCGTACGGTCGGTTAGCGACAATGAGCAGTTCTTC
TRBV6-5,.,TRBJ1-4,.,CASSYSRQLNEKLFF,TGTGCCAGCAGTTACTCAAGACAGCTCAATGAAAAACTGTTTTTT
TRBV6-1,.,TRBJ2-1,.,CASSVPAEQFF,TGTGCCAGCAGTGTTCCGGCTGAGCAGTTCTTC
TRBV14,.,TRBJ1-4,.,CASSPDLGPVVEKLFF,TGTGCCAGCAGCCCCGACCTTGGCCCGGTGGTGGAAAAACTGTTTTTT
TRBV28,.,TRBJ1-6,.,CASSPTPGVPNSPLHF,TGTGCCAGCAGTCCTACCCCCGGGGTCCCCAATTCACCCCTCCACTTT
TRBV4-1,.,TRBJ1-2,.,CASSQDKRRKGNYGYTF,TGCGCCAGCAGCCAAGATAAGCGCCGTAAGGGCAACTATGGCTACACCTTC
TRBV27,.,TRBJ2-5,.,CASSLHLWGGETQYF,TGTGCCAGCAGTTTACACCTCTGGGGTGGGGAGACCCAGTACTTC
TRBV13,.,TRBJ2-7,TRBD2,CASSSGTSGFDF,TGTGCCAGCAGCTCCGGGACTAGCGGGTTCGACTTC
TRBV4-3,.,TRBJ2-3,.,CASSQGTGIGTDTQYF,TGCGCCAGCAGCCAAGGTACGGGGATCGGCACAGATACGCAGTATTTT
TRBV28,.,TRBJ1-1,.,CASTAVRPGEDTEAFF,TGTGCCAGCACCGCTGTCAGACCAGGAGAGGACACTGAAGCTTTCTTT
TRBV6-6,.,TRBJ2-7,.,CASRHIGGASYEQYF,TGTGCCAGCAGGCATATAGGTGGGGCCTCCTACGAGCAGTACTTC
TRBV2,.,TRBJ1-1,.,CASNIQGPNTEAFF,TGTGCCAGCAATATACAGGGACCGAACACTGAAGCTTTCTTT